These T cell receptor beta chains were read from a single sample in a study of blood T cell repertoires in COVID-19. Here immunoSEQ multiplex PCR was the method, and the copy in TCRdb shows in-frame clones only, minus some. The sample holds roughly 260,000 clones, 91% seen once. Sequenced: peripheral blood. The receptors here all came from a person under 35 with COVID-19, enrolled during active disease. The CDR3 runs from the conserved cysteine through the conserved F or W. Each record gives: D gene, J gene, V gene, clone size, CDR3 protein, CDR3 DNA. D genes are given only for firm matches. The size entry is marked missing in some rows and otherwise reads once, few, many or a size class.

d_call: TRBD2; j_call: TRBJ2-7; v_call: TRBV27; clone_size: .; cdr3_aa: CATSTSGYEQYF; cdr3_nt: TGTGCCACCTCGACTAGCGGCTACGAGCAGTACTTC
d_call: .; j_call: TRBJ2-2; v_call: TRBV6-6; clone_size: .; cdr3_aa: CASSYSMSGPTGELFF; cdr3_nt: TGTGCCAGCAGTTACTCGATGTCGGGTCCCACCGGGGAGCTGTTTTTT
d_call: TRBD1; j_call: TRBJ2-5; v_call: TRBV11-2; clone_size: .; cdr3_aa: CASSFYRDRGLRETQYF; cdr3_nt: TGTGCCAGCAGCTTTTACCGGGACAGGGGGCTTCGAGAGACCCAGTACTTC
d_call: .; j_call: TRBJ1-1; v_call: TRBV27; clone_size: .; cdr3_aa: CASSLSRNTEAFF; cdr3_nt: TGTGCCAGCAGTTTGTCTAGGAACACTGAAGCTTTCTTT
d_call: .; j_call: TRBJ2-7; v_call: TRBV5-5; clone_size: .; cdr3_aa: CASSLVTAHSYEQYF; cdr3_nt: TGTGCCAGCAGCTTGGTCACAGCCCACTCCTACGAGCAGTACTTC
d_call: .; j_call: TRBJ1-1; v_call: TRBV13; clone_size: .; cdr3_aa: CASSPNYPNTEAFF; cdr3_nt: TGTGCCAGCAGCCCTAACTACCCAAACACTGAAGCTTTCTTT
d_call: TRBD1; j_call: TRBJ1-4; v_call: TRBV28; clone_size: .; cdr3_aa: CASSFTIGQGASGTNEKLFF; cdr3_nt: TGTGCCAGCAGTTTCACTATCGGACAGGGGGCGAGTGGAACTAATGAAAAACTGTTTTTT
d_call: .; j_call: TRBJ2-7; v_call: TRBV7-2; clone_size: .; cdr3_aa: CASSLGGVGAHEQYF; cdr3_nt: TGTGCCAGCAGCTTAGGGGGCGTTGGTGCCCACGAGCAGTACTTC
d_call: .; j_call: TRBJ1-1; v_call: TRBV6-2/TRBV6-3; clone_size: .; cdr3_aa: CASSRDADRREAFF; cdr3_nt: TGTGCCAGCAGTCGGGATGCAGACAGGAGGGAAGCTTTCTTT
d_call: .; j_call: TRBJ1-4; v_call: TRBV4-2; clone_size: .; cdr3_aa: CASSQERRGLYEKLFF; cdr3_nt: TGTGCCAGCAGCCAAGAACGGCGGGGGTTGTATGAAAAACTGTTTTTT
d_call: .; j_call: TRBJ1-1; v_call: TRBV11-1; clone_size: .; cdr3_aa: CASSLSRLSGAFF; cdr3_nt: TGTGCCAGCAGTCTATCCAGGCTTTCCGGAGCTTTCTTT
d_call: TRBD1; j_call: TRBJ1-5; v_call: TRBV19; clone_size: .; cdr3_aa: CASRPLSGTGGNQPQHF; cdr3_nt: TGTGCCAGCCGACCACTCTCCGGGACAGGGGGCAATCAGCCCCAGCATTTT
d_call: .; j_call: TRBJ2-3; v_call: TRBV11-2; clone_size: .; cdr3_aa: CASSLGAGEMGTDTQYF; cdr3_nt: TGTGCCAGCAGCTTAGGGGCCGGGGAGATGGGCACAGATACGCAGTATTTT
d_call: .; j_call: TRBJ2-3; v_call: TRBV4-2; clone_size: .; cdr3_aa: CASSHVPSGGTVHTQYF; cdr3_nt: TGTGCCAGCAGCCACGTCCCCTCGGGCGGGACAGTGCATACGCAGTATTTT
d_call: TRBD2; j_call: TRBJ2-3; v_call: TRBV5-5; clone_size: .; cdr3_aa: CASSLDGTSGSTDTQYF; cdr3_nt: TGTGCCAGCAGCTTGGACGGGACTAGCGGGAGTACAGATACGCAGTATTTT
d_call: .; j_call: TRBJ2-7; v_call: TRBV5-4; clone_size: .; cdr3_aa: CATSFGTSYEQYF; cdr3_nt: TGTGCCACCTCCTTTGGGACTTCCTACGAGCAGTACTTC
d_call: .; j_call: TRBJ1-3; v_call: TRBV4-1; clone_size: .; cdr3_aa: CASSPTRDSLYF; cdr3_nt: TGCGCCAGCAGCCCGACCCGGGACTCCCTATATTTT
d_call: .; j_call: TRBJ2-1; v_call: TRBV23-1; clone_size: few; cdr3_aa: CASSQSPRLVVGNEQFF; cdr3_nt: TGCGCCAGCAGTCAATCGCCGCGGCTAGTTGTCGGGAATGAGCAGTTCTTC
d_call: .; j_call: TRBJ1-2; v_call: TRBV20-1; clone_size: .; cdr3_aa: CSASLPRPGANYGYTF; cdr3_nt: TGCAGTGCTAGTCTACCTAGGCCAGGGGCTAACTATGGCTACACCTTC
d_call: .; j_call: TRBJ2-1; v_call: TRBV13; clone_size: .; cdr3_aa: CASSLGTVNNEQFF; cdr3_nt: TGTGCCAGCAGCTTAGGGACAGTTAACAATGAGCAGTTCTTC
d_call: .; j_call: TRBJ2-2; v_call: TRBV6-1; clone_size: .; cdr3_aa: CASSESSGANTGELFF; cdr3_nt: TGTGCCAGCAGTGAAAGTAGCGGAGCGAACACCGGGGAGCTGTTTTTT
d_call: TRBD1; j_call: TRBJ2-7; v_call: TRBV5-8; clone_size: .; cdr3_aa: CASSSGQGTGVDEQYF; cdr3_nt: TGTGCCAGCAGCTCGGGACAGGGGACGGGGGTCGACGAGCAGTACTTC
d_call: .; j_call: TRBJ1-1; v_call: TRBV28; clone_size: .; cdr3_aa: CAVQKTEAFF; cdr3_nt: TGTGCGGTACAAAAAACTGAAGCTTTCTTT
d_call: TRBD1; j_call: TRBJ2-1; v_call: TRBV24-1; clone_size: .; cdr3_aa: CATSDLGQGSYNEQFF; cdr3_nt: TGTGCCACCAGTGATCTCGGACAGGGATCCTACAATGAGCAGTTCTTC
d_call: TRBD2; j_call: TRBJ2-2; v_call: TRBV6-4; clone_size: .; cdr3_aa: CASSEDGRKNTGELFF; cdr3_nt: TGTGCCAGCAGTGAAGACGGGAGGAAGAACACCGGGGAGCTGTTTTTT
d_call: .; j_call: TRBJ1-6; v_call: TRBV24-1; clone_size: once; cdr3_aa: CATSDFGDSHYSPLHF; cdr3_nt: TGTGCCACCAGTGATTTCGGAGACAGTCACTATTCACCCCTCCACTTT
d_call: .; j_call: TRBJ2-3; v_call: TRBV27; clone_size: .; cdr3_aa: CASNPRVSADTQYF; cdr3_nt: TGTGCCAGCAATCCGAGGGTTTCCGCAGATACGCAGTATTTT
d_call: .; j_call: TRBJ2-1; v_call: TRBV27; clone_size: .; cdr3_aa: CASRMAVWDNEQFF; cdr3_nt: TGTGCCAGTAGGATGGCGGTTTGGGACAATGAGCAGTTCTTC
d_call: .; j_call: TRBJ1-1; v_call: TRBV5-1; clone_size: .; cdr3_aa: CASSPGGMNTEAFF; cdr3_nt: TGCGCCAGCAGCCCCGGAGGTATGAACACTGAAGCTTTCTTT
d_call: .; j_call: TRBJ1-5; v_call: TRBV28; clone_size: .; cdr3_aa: CASSLDRNQPQHF; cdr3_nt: TGTGCCAGCAGCTTAGACAGGAATCAGCCCCAGCATTTT
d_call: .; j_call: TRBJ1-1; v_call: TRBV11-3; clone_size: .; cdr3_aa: CASSLGGNTEAFF; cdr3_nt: TGTGCCAGCAGCTTAGGAGGGAACACTGAAGCTTTCTTT
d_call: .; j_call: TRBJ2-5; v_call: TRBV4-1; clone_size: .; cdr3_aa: CASSPRPGSQETQYF; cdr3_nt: TGCGCCAGCAGCCCTCGGCCAGGGTCCCAAGAGACCCAGTACTTC
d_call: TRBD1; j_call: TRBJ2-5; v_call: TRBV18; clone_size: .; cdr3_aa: CASSPYRGETQYF; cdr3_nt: TGTGCCAGCTCACCATACAGGGGAGAGACCCAGTACTTC
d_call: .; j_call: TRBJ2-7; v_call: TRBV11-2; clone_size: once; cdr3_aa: CASSNHAGGGFYEQYF; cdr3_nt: TGTGCCAGCAGCAATCACGCCGGTGGCGGGTTTTACGAGCAGTACTTC
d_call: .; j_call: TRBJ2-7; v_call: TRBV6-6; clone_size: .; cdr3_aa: CASSYSVREQYF; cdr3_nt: TGTGCCAGCAGTTATTCGGTTAGAGAGCAGTACTTC
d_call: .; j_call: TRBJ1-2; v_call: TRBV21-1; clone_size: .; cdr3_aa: CASSKRREPNYGYTF; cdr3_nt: TGTGCCAGCAGCAAACGGCGGGAGCCTAACTATGGCTACACCTTC
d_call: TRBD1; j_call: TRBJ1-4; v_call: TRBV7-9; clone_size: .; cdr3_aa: CASSPGTANEKLFF; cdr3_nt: TGTGCCAGCAGCCCCGGGACAGCTAATGAAAAACTGTTTTTT
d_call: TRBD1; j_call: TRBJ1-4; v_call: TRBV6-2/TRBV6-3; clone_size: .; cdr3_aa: CASSYRDRRNEKLFF; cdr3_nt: TGTGCCAGCAGTTACAGGGACAGGCGAAATGAAAAACTGTTTTTT
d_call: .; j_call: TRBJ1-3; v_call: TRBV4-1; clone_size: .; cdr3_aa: CASSHLTGNSGNTIYF; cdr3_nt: TGCGCCAGCAGCCACCTCACAGGGAACTCTGGAAACACCATATATTTT